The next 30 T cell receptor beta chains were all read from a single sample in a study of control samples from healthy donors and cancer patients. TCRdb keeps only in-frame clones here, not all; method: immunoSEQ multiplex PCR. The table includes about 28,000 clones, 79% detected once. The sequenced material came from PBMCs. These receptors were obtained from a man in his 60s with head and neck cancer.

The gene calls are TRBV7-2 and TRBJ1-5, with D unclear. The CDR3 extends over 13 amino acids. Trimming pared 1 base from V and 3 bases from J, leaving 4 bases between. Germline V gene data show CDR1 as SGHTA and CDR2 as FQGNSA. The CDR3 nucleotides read TGTGCCAGCAGCTTAGTGACCAATCAGCCCCAGCATTTT. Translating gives CASSLVTNQPQHF.

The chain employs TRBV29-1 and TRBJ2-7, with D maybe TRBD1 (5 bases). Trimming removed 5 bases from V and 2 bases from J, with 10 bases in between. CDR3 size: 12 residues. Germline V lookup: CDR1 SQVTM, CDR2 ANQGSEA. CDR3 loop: CSVRQNPYEQYF. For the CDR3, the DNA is TGCAGCGTTCGACAGAATCCCTACGAGCAGTACTTC.

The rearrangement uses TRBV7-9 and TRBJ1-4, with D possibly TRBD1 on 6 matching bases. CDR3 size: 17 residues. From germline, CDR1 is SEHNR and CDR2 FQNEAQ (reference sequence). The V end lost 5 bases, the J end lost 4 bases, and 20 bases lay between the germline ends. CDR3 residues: CASSTYREEGHNEKLFF. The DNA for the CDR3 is TGTGCCAGCAGCACCTACAGGGAGGAAGGGCATAATGAAAAACTGTTTTTT.

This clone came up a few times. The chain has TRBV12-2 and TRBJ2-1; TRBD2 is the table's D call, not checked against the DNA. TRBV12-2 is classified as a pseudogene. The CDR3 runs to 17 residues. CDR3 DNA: TGTGCAAGTCCATTTGTCTGGGGAGGGAGGGCCCTAAATGAGCAGTTCTTC. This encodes CASPFVWGGRALNEQFF.

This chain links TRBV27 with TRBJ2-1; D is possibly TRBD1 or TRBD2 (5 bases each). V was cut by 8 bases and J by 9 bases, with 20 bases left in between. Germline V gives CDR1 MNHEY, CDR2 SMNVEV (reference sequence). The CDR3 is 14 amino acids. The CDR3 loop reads CASSSGTRVGEQFF. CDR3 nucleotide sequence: TGTGCCAGCTCCTCCGGGACGAGAGTCGGTGAGCAGTTCTTC.

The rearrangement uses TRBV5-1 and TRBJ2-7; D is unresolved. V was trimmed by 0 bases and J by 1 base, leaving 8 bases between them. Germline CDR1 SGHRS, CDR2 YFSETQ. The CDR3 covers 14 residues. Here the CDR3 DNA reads TGCGCCAGCAGCTTGGGGCAGAGATCCTACGAGCAGTACTTC. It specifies CASSLGQRSYEQYF.

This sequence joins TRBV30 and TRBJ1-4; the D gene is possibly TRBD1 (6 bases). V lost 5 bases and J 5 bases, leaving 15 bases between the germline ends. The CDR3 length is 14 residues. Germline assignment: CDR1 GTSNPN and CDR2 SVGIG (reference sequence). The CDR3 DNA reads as TGTGCCTGGGGGGACACAGGGTCCAATGAAAAACTGTTTTTT. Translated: CAWGDTGSNEKLFF.

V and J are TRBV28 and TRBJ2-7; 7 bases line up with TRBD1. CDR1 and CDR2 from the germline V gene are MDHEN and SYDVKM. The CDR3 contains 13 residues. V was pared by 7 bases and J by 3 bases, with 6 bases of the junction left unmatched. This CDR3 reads CASTGTENYEQYF. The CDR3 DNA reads TGTGCCAGCACCGGGACAGAGAACTACGAGCAGTACTTC.

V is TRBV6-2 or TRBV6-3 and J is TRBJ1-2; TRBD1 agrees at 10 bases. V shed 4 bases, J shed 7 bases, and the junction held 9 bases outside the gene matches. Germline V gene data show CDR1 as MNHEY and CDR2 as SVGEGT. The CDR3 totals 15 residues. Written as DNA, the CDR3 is TGTGCCAGCAGTTCCGGACAGGGGGGGATCGGTGGCTACACCTTC. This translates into CASSSGQGGIGGYTF.

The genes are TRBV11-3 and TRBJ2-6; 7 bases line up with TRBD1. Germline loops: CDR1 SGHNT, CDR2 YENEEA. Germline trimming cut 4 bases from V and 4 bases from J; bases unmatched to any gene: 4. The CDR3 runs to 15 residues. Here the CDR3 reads CASSSTGTGANVLTF. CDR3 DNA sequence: TGTGCCAGCAGCTCGACAGGGACCGGGGCCAACGTCCTGACTTTC.

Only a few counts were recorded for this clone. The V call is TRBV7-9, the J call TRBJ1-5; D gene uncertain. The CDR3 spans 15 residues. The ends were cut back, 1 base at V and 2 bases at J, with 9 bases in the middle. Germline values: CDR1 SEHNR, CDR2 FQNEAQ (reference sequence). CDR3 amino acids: CASSLEDMGNQPQHF. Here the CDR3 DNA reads TGTGCCAGCAGCTTAGAGGATATGGGCAATCAGCCCCAGCATTTT.

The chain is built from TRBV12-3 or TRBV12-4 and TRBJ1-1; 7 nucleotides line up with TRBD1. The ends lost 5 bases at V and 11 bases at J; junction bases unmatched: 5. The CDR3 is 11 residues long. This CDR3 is CASSQGQLAFF. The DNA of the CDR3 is TGTGCCAGCAGTCAGGGACAGCTTGCTTTCTTT.

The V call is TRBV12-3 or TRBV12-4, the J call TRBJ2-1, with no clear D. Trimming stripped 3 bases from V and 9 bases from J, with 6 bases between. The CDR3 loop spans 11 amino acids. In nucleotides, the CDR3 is TGTGCCAGCAGTTTGTGGCCTGAGCAGTTCTTC. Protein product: CASSLWPEQFF.

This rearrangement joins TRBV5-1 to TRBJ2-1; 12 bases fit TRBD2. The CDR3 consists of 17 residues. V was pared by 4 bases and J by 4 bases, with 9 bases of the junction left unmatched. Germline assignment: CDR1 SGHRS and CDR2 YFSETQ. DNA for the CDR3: TGCGCCAGCAGCCCGGAATTGACTAGCGGGGGATACAATGAGCAGTTCTTC. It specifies CASSPELTSGGYNEQFF. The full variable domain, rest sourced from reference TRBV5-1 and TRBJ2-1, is KAGVTQTPRYLIKTRGQQVTLSCSPISGHRSVSWYQQTPGQGLQFLFEYFSETQRNKGNFPGRFSGRQFSNSRSEMNVSTLELGDSALYLCASSPELTSGGYNEQFFGPGTRLTVL.

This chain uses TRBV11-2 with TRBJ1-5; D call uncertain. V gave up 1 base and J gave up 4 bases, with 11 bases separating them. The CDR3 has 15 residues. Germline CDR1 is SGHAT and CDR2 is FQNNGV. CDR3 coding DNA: TGTGCCAGCAGCTTAGGCGGGTTTGGGAATCAGCCCCAGCATTTT. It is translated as CASSLGGFGNQPQHF.

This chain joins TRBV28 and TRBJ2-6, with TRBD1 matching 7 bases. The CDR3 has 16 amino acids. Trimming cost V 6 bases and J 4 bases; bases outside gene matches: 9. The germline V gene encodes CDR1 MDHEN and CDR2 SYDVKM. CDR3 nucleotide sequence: TGTGCCAGCAGCCTCAAGGGGGCGGAGGGGGCCAACGTCCTGACTTTC. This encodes CASSLKGAEGANVLTF.

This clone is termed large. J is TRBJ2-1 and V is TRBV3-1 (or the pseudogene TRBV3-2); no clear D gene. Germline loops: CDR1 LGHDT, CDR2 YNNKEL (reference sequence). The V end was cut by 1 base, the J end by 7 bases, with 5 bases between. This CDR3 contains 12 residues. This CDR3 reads CASSQAKNEQFF. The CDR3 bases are TGTGCCAGCAGCCAAGCCAAGAATGAGCAGTTCTTC.

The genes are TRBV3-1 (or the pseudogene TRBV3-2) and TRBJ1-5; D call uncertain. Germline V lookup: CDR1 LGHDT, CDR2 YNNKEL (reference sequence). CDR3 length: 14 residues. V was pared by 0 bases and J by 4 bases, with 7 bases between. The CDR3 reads CASSQESLNQPQHF. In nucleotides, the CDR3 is TGTGCCAGCAGCCAAGAAAGTCTGAATCAGCCCCAGCATTTT.

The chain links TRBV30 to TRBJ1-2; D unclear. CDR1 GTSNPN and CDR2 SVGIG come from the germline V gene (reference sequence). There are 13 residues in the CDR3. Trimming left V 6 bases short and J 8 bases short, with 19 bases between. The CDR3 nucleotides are TGTGCCTGTTATCAGGCAGAAATCGGCGGCTACACCTTC. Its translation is CACYQAEIGGYTF. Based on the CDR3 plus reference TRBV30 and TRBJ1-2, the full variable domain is SQTIHQWPATLVQPVGSPLSLECTVEGTSNPNLYWYRQAAGRGLQLLFYSVGIGQISSEVPQNLSASRPQDRQFILSSKKLLLSDSGFYLCACYQAEIGGYTFGSGTRLTVV.

The DNA for the CDR3 is TGTGCCAGCAGCAGGATCAGAGGGACAGGGGAGGTCAATGAGCAGTTCTTC. This encodes CASSRIRGTGEVNEQFF. The chain links TRBV21-1 to TRBJ2-1; the D call TRBD1 from the table was never checked on the DNA. TRBV21-1 has pseudogene status. This CDR3 contains 17 residues.

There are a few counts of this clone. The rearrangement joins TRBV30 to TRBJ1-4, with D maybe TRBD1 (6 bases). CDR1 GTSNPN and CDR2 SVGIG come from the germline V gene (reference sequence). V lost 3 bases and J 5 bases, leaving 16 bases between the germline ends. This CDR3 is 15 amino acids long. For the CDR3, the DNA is TGTGCCTGGAGGCCGATAGGACAGACCAATGAAAAACTGTTTTTT. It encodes CAWRPIGQTNEKLFF.

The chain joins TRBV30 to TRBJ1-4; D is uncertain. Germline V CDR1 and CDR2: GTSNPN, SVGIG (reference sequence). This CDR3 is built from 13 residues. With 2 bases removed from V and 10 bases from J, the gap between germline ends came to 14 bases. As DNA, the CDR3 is TGTGCCTGGAGTTCGCCCGGTTTGGCAAAACTGTTTTTT. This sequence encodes CAWSSPGLAKLFF.

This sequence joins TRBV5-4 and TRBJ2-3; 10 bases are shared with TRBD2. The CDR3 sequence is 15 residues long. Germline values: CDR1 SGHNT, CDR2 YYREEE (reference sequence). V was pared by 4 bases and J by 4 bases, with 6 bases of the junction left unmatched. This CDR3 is CASSPSGRAADTQYF. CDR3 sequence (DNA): TGTGCCAGCAGCCCAAGCGGGAGGGCCGCAGATACGCAGTATTTT. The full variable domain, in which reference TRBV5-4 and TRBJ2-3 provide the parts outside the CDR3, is ETGVTQSPTHLIKTRGQQVTLRCSSQSGHNTVSWYQQALGQGPQFIFQYYREEENGRGNFPPRFSGLQFPNYSSELNVNALELDDSALYLCASSPSGRAADTQYFGPGTRLTVL.

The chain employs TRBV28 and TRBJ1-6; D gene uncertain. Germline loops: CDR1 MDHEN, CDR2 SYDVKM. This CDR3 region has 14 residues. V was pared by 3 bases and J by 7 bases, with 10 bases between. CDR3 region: CASSLPPENSPLHF. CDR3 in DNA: TGTGCCAGCAGTTTGCCCCCGGAGAATTCACCCCTCCACTTT.

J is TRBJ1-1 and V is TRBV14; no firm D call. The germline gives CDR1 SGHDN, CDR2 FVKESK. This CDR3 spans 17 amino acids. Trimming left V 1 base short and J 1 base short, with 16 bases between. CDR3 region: CASSQVMIAVRNTEAFF. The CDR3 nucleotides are TGTGCCAGCAGCCAAGTTATGATCGCAGTGAGGAACACTGAAGCTTTCTTT.

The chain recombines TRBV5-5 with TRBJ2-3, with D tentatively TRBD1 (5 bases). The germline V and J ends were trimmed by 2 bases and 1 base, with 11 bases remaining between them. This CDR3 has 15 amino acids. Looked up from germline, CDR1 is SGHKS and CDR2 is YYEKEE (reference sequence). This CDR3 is CASSFAGRGTDTQYF. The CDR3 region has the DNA TGTGCCAGCAGCTTTGCAGGGCGTGGCACAGATACGCAGTATTTT.

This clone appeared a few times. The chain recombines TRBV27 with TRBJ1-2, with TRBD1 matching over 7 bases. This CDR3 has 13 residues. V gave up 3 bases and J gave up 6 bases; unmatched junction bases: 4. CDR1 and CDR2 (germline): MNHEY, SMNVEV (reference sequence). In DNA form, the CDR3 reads TGTGCCAGCAGTTTCTTACAGGGGAATGGCTACACCTTC. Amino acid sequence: CASSFLQGNGYTF.

The CDR3 nucleotides are TGTGCCAGCAGGGCCATGGGGAACACTGAAGCTTTCTTT. It is translated as CASRAMGNTEAFF. The chain employs TRBV6-4 and TRBJ1-1; D is ambiguous. V lost 6 bases, J lost 1 base, and 9 bases lay in between. The CDR3 spans 13 residues. Germline V gene lookup returns CDR1 MRHNA and CDR2 SNTAGT.

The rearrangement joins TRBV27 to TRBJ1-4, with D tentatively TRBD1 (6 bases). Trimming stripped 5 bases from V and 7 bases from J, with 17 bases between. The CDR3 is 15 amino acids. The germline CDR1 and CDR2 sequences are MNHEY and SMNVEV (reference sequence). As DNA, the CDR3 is TGTGCCAGCAGTGTTCAGGGGTTGGAAGGTGAAAAACTGTTTTTT. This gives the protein CASSVQGLEGEKLFF.

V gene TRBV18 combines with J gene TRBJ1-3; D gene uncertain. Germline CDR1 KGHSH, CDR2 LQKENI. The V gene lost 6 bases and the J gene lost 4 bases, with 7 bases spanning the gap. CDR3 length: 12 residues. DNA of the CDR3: TGTGCCAGCTCCCTTGGAGGAAACACCATATATTTT. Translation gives CASSLGGNTIYF.